This TCR beta chain was captured in a study of T cells in Graves' hyperthyroidism and ophthalmopathy. Whole-study results and caveats: Model predictions of ophthalmopathy came a median roughly 6.4 months before onset. Classification by a 13 V-J model distinguished ophthalmopathy from stable hyperthyroidism.

A note on this clonotype: Antigen specificity is unknown.

Germline V gene sequence: CDR1 MNHNS, CDR2 SASEGT. The CDR3 is 14 amino acids. Trimming took off 5 bases at V and 6 bases at J, with 14 bases between the two ends. Together with thyroid ultrasound, orbital computed tomography, serum thyroxine and TRAb, clinical symptoms were used for diagnoses. RNA transcripts served as the template for amplifying TCR beta CDR3 regions. HTBI primers drove first-round RT-PCR of the TCR CDR3. TCRdb processed the multiplex PCR reads anew with MiXCR; each CDR3 protein has one entry. The sample has about 480,000 distinct CDR3 sequences; less than 25% are singletons. Sequencing was performed on blood. This sequence joins TRBV6-1 and TRBJ1-5, with D unclear. This sequence was found in a woman aged 30 to 39 with Graves' ophthalmopathy. The CDR3 DNA reads TGTGCCAGCAGTATATCATTCGTTGGTCAGCCCCAGCATTTT. Translating it yields CASSISFVGQPQHF.